A selection of T cell receptor beta chains follows, all from one sample in a study of regulatory T cells in long-lasting Graves disease. TCRdb itself ran the multiplex PCR reads through MiXCR, one entry per CDR3 protein. The profile shows about 660,000 distinct CDR3 sequences, approximately 31% of them singletons. The source material was peripheral blood mononuclear cells (PBMCs), sampled when the disease was refractory, from a patient treated with antithyroid drugs. The receptors shown here come from a female donor with Graves disease. The CDR3 runs from the conserved cysteine through the conserved F or W. The D gene is left open where the match is weak. Clone size is given for some rows only: seen once, a few or many times, or a class if the clone is expanded.

size | D | J | V | DNA | CDR3
- | TRBD2 | TRBJ2-5 | TRBV10-3 | TGTGCCATCAGTGGGGGTAGCGGGAGCGAAGAGACCCAGTACTTC | CAISGGSGSEETQYF
- | TRBD2 | TRBJ2-7 | TRBV13 | TGTGCCAGCAGCCCCACCCGGAGCGGGGGGACGAAAGAGCAGTACTTC | CASSPTRSGGTKEQYF
- | - | TRBJ2-5 | TRBV5-5 | TGTGCCAGCAGCTTGGTCCCTAGCCAAGAGACCCAGTACTTC | CASSLVPSQETQYF
few | - | TRBJ2-7 | TRBV20-1 | TGCAGTGCTAGCTGGGGGCTGTACGAGCAGTACTTC | CSASWGLYEQYF
- | - | TRBJ1-1 | TRBV20-1 | TGCAGTGCGCTGATATGGGGGGAGGACACTGAAGCTTTCTTT | CSALIWGEDTEAFF
- | TRBD1 | TRBJ1-2 | TRBV3-1 | TGTGCCAGCAGACAGGGGAGGGGCGGGAACTATGGCTACACCTTC | CASRQGRGGNYGYTF
- | TRBD1 | TRBJ2-7 | TRBV7-6 | TGTGCCAGCAGCTTAAGTCGGTCCGGGACAGGGGGAAGCGAGCAGTACTTC | CASSLSRSGTGGSEQYF
many | - | TRBJ2-3 | TRBV28 | TGTGCCAGCAGCTTAGCGGCTAGCACAGATACGCAGTATTTT | CASSLAASTDTQYF
- | - | TRBJ1-2 | TRBV15 | TGTGCCACCAGCAGAGATTTTGGTTATCTGGGCTACACCTTC | CATSRDFGYLGYTF
- | TRBD1 | TRBJ1-1 | TRBV6-5 | TGTGCCAGCAGTTCTCCGGGACAGGGGGGCGCTTTCTTT | CASSSPGQGGAFF
many | - | TRBJ1-2 | TRBV6-2/TRBV6-3 | TGTGCCAGTTCACGGGACCTATATGGCTACACCTTC | CASSRDLYGYTF
many | - | TRBJ2-7 | TRBV6-1 | TGTGCCAGCAGGGGGGGAAACCGCGCCTACGAGCAGTACTTC | CASRGGNRAYEQYF
many | TRBD2 | TRBJ2-7 | TRBV28 | TGTGCCAGCAGCCCACTCGGGGGAGGGAATAGCGAGCAGTACTTC | CASSPLGGGNSEQYF
- | - | TRBJ1-5 | TRBV19 | TGTGCCAGTAGTATCGGCCGAACCGGTGGGCAGCCCCAGCATTTT | CASSIGRTGGQPQHF
- | - | TRBJ2-7 | TRBV2 | TGTGCCAGCAGTGAGGGCGTCCTGGGAGCCTACGAGCAGTACTTC | CASSEGVLGAYEQYF
- | - | TRBJ1-1 | TRBV29-1 | TGCAGCGTATGGGGTGCCCAGGGGATTGTCGTCTTT | CSVWGAQGIVVF
many | TRBD1 | TRBJ1-1 | TRBV11-2 | TGTGCCAGCAGCCAAAACCGACCGACAGGGGGCATCGGCACTGAAGCTTTCTTT | CASSQNRPTGGIGTEAFF
- | TRBD1 | TRBJ2-3 | TRBV28 | TGTGCCAGCAGTTTTCCGGGACAGAGCACAGATACGCAGTATTTT | CASSFPGQSTDTQYF
- | - | TRBJ2-5 | TRBV18 | TGTGCCAGCTCACCACCCCCAGGACGGGAGACCCAGTACTTC | CASSPPPGRETQYF
few | - | TRBJ1-1 | TRBV28 | TGTGCCAGCAGGCCCACTAACCCCAACACTGAAGCTTTCTTT | CASRPTNPNTEAFF
- | - | TRBJ1-4 | TRBV9 | TGTGCCAGCAGCGTAGGTATGGCATCGGATCTGTTTTTT | CASSVGMASDLFF
- | TRBD2 | TRBJ2-2 | TRBV29-1 | TGCAGCGTTGAGGCTACTAGCGGCCTAAACACCGGGGAGCTGTTTTTT | CSVEATSGLNTGELFF
- | TRBD2 | TRBJ2-7 | TRBV9 | TGTGCCAGCAGCGTACGTCCTAGCGGGAGCAAGCAGTACTTC | CASSVRPSGSKQYF
- | TRBD1 | TRBJ1-1 | TRBV10-2 | TGCGCCACTGGGACAGTGCAGAACACTGAAGCTTTCTTT | CATGTVQNTEAFF
many | TRBD1 | TRBJ1-2 | TRBV28 | TGTGCCAGCAGTTCACACAGGGGTAAGGACTATGGCTACACCTTC | CASSSHRGKDYGYTF
many | TRBD2 | TRBJ2-7 | TRBV28 | TGTGCCAGCAGCTCCCCGGGGGGACCTAAATCCTACGAGCAGTACTTC | CASSSPGGPKSYEQYF
- | - | TRBJ1-1 | TRBV2 | TGTGCCAGCAGGGGCAGGGATCCCCCTGAAGCTTTCTTT | CASRGRDPPEAFF
once | - | TRBJ1-4 | TRBV20-1 | TGCAGTGCTAGTCTTCGACAGTTTAATGAAAAACTGTTTTTT | CSASLRQFNEKLFF
many | TRBD1 | TRBJ2-5 | TRBV30 | TGTGCCTGGGGGGACAGGGAAGAGACCCAGTACTTC | CAWGDREETQYF
- | - | TRBJ1-2 | TRBV29-1 | TGCAGCGTTGATTCGGTCGAGTCTGGCTACACCTTC | CSVDSVESGYTF